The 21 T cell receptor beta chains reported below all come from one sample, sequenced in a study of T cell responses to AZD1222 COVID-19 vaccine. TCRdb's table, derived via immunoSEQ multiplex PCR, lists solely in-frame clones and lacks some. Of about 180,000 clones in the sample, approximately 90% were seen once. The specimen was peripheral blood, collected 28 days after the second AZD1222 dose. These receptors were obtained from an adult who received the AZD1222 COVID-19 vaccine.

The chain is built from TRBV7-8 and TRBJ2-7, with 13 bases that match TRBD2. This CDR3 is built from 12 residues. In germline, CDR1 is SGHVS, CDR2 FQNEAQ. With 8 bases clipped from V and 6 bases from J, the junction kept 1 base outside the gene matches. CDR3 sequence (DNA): TGTGCCAGCGGACTAGCGGGAGTCGAGCAGTACTTC. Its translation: CASGLAGVEQYF.

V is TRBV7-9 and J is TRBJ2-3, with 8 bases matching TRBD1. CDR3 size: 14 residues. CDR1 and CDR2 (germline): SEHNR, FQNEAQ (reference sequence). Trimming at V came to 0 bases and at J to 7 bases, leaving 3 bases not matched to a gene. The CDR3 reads CASSLAPGGYTQYF. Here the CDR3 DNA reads TGTGCCAGCAGCTTAGCGCCAGGGGGCTATACGCAGTATTTT.

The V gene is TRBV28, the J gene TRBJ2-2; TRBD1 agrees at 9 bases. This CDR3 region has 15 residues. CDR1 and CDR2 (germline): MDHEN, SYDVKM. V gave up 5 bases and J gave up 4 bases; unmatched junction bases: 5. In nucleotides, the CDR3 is TGTGCCAGCAGTCTACAGGGGGCTGGCACCGGGGAGCTGTTTTTT. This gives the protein CASSLQGAGTGELFF.

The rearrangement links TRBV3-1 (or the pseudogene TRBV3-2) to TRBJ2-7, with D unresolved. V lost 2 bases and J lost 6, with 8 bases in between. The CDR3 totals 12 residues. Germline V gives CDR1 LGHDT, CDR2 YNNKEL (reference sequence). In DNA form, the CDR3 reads TGTGCCAGCAGCCAACTAGAGGCCGAGCAGTACTTC. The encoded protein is CASSQLEAEQYF.

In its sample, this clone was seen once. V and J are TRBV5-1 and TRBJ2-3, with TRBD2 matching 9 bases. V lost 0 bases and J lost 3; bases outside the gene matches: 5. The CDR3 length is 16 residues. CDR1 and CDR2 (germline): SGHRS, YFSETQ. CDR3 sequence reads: CASSLESGRRTDTQYF. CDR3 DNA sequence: TGCGCCAGCAGCTTGGAGAGCGGGAGGCGAACAGATACGCAGTATTTT.

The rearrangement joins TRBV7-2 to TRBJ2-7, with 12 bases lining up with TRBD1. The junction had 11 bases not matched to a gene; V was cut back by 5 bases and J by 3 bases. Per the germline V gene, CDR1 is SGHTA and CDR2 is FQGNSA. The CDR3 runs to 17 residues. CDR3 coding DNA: TGTGCCAGCAGCGCCCCCTCCGGGACAGGGGGCCGCTACGAGCAGTACTTC. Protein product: CASSAPSGTGGRYEQYF.

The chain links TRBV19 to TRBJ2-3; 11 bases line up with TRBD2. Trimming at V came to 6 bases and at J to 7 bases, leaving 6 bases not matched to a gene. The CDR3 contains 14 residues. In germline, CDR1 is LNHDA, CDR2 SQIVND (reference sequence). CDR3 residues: CASRETSGTNTQYF. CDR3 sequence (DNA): TGTGCCAGTAGGGAGACTAGCGGGACCAATACGCAGTATTTT.

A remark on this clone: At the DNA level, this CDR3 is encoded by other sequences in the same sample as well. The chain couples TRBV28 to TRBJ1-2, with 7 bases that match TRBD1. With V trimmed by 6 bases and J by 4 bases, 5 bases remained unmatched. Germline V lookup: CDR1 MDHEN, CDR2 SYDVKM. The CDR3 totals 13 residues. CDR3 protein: CASSLGQVYGYTF. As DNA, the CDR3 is TGTGCCAGCAGCCTCGGACAGGTCTATGGCTACACCTTC.

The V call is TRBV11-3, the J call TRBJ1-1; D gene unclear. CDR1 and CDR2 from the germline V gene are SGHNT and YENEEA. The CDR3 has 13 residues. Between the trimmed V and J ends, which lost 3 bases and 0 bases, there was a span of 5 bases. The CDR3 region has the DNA TGTGCCAGCAGCTTGAGACTGAACACTGAAGCTTTCTTT. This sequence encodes CASSLRLNTEAFF.

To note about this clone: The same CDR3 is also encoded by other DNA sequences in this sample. The CDR3 DNA follows: TGTGCCAGCAGATTAGCGGGAGGTGGTGAGACCCAGTACTTC. Translated: CASRLAGGGETQYF. The chain uses TRBV6-5 and TRBJ2-5; 10 bases fit TRBD2. V lost 6 bases to trimming and J lost 5 bases; unmatched junction nucleotides: 6. The CDR3 totals 14 residues. Per the germline V gene, CDR1 is MNHEY and CDR2 is SVGAGI.

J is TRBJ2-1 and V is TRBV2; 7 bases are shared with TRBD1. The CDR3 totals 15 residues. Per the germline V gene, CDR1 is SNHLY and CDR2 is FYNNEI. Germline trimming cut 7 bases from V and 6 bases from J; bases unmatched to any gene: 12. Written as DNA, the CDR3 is TGTGCCAGCATACGGGGACAGTCCCCAATCAATGAGCAGTTCTTC. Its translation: CASIRGQSPINEQFF.

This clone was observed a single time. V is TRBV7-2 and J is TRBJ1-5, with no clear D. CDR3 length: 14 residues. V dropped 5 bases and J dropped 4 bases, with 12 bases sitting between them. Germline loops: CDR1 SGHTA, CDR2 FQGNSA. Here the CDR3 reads CASSPGLRNQPQHF. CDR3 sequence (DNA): TGTGCCAGCAGCCCGGGCCTCAGGAATCAGCCCCAGCATTTT.

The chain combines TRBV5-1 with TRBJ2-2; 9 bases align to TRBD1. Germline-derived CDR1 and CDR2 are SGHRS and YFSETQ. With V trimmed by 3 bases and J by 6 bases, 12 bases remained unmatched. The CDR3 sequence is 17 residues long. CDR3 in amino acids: CASSSTRDRVSAGELFF. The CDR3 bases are TGCGCCAGCAGCTCCACCCGGGACAGGGTTTCGGCCGGGGAGCTGTTTTTT.

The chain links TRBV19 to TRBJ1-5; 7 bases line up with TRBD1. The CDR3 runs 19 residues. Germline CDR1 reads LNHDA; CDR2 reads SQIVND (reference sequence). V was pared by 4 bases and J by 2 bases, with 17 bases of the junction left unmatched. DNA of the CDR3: TGTGCCAGTAGTACCTTACGACAGGGAAAGGGGTTTGGCAATCAGCCCCAGCATTTT. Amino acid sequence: CASSTLRQGKGFGNQPQHF.

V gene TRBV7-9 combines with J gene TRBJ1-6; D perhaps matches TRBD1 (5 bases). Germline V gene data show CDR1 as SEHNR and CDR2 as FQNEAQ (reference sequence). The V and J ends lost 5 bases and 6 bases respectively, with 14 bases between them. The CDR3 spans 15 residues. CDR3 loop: CASSARDGTNSPLHF. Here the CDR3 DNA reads TGTGCCAGCAGCGCCCGGGACGGAACTAATTCACCCCTCCACTTT. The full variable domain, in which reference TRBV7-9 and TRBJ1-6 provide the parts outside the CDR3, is DTGVSQNPRHKITKRGQNVTFRCDPISEHNRLYWYRQTLGQGPEFLTYFQNEAQLEKSRLLSDRFSAERPKGSFSTLEIQRTEQGDSAMYLCASSARDGTNSPLHFGNGTRLTVT.

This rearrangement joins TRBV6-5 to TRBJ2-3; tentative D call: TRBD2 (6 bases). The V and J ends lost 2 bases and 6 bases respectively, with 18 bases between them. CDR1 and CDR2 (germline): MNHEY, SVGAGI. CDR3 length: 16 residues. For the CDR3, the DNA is TGTGCCAGCAGTTACCAACTAGCCCAGGGAATCGATACGCAGTATTTT. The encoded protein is CASSYQLAQGIDTQYF.

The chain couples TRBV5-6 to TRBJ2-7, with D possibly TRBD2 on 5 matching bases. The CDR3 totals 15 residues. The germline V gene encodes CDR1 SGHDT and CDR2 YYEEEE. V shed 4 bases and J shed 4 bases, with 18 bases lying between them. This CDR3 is CASSPSGLADYEQYF. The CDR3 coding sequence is TGTGCCAGCAGCCCGTCTGGGCTAGCTGATTACGAGCAGTACTTC. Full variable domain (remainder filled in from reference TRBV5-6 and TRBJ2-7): DAGVTQSPTHLIKTRGQQVTLRCSPKSGHDTVSWYQQALGQGPQFIFQYYEEEERQRGNFPDRFSGHQFPNYSSELNVNALLLGDSALYLCASSPSGLADYEQYFGPGTRLTVT.

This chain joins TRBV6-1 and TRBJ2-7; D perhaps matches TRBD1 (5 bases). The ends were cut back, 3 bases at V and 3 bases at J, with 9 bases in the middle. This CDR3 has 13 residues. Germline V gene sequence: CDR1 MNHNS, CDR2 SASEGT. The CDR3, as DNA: TGTGCCAGCAGTGATCCAGGGATCTACGAGCAGTACTTC. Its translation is CASSDPGIYEQYF.

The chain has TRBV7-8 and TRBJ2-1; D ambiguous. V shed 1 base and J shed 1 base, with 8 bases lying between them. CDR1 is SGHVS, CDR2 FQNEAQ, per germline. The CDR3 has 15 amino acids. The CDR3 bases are TGTGCCAGCAGCTTAGACACGGAATCCTACAATGAGCAGTTCTTC. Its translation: CASSLDTESYNEQFF.

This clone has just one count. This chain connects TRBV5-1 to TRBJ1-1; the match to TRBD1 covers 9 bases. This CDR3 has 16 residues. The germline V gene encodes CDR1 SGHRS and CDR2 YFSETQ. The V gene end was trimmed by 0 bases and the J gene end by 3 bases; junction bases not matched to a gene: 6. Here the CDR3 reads CASSLGQGVRDTEAFF. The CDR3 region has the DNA TGCGCCAGCAGCTTGGGACAGGGGGTGAGGGACACTGAAGCTTTCTTT.

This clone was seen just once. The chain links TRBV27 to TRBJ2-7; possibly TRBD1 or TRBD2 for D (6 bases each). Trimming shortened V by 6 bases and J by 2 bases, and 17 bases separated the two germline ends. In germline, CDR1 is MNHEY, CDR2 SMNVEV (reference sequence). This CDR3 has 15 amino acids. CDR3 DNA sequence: TGTGCCAGCAGGGCTCTGGGGCGGGACACCTACGAGCAGTACTTC. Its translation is CASRALGRDTYEQYF.